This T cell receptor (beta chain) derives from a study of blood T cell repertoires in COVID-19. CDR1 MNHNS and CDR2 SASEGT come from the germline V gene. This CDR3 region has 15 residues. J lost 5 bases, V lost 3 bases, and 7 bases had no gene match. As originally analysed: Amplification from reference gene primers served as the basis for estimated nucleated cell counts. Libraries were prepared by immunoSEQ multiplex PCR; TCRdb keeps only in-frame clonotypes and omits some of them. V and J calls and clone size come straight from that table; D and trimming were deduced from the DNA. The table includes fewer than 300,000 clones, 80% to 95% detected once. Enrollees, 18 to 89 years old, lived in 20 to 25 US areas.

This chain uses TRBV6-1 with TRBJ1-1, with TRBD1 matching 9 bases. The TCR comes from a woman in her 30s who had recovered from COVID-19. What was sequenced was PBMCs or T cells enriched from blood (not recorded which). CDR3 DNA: TGTGCCAGCAGTGAGGGCGACAGGGGGGGGACTGAAGCTTTCTTT. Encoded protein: CASSEGDRGGTEAFF.